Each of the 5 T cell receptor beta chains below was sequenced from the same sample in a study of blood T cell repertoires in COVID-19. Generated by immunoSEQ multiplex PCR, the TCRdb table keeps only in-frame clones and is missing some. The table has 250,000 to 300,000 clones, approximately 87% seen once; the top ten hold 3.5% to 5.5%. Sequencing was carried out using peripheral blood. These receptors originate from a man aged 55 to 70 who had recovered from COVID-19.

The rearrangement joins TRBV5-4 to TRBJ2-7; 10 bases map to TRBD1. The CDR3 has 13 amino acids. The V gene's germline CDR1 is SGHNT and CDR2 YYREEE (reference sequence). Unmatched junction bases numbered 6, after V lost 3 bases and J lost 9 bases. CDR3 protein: CASSSTGGSAQYF. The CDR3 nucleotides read TGTGCCAGCAGCTCGACAGGGGGCAGCGCGCAGTACTTC.

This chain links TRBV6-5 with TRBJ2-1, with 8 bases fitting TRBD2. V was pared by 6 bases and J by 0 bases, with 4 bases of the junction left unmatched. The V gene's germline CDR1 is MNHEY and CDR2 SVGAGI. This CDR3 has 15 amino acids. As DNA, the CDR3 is TGTGCCAGCAGCCGTAGCGGGGCCTCCTACAATGAGCAGTTCTTC. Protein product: CASSRSGASYNEQFF.

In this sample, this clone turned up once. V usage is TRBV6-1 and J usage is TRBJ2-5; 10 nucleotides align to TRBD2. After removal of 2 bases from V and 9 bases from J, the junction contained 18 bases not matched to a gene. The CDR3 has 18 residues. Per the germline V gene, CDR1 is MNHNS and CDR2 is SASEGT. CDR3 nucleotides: TGTGCCAGCAGTGAAAGCGGACTAGCGGAAGGCAGACGGGCGTCCCAGTACTTC. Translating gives CASSESGLAEGRRASQYF.

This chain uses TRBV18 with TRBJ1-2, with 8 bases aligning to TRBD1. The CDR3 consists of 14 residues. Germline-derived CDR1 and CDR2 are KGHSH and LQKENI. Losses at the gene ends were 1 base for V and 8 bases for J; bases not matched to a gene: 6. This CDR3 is CASSPLDRVEGYTF. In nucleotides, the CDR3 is TGTGCCAGCTCACCACTGGACAGGGTCGAGGGCTACACCTTC.

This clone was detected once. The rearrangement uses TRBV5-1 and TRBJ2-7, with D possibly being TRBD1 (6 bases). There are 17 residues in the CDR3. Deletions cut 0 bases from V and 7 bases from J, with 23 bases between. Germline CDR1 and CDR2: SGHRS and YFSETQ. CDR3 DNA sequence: TGCGCCAGCAGCTTGGCTCGCGCGTCAGGGGCCCTCACGGAGCAGTACTTC. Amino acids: CASSLARASGALTEQYF.